This T cell receptor beta chain came from a study of neurological immune-mediated disorders. Using its own MiXCR run on the 5' RACE reads, TCRdb lists one record per CDR3 protein. This table holds about 46,000 distinct CDR3 sequences, about 9.3% found once. The CDR3 extends over 14 amino acids. Germline lookup yields CDR1 SGHVS and CDR2 FQNEAQ. V lost 1 base to trimming and J lost 7 bases, with 14 bases between them. This clonotype was counted many times. V is TRBV7-8 and J is TRBJ2-7, with D perhaps being TRBD1 or TRBD2 (5 bases each). The sequenced sample was PBMCs. The sequence derives from a man in his 70s with HTLV-1-associated myelopathy (HAM/TSP). CDR3 DNA sequence: TGTGCCAGCAGCTTAGTGTGGGGGTCCCAGGAGCAGTACTTC. Translating it yields CASSLVWGSQEQYF. The entire variable domain, with the rest obtained from reference TRBV7-8 and TRBJ2-7, is as follows: GAGVSQSPRYKVAKRGQDVALRCDPISGHVSLFWYQQALGQGPEFLTYFQNEAQLDKSGLPSDRFFAERPEGSVSTLKIQRTQQEDSAVYLCASSLVWGSQEQYFGPGTRLTVT.